This entry lists 8 T cell receptor beta chains sequenced from one sample in a study of stem cell transplantation in POMP-related autoinflammatory disease. Profiling relied on immunoSEQ multiplex PCR, and the TCRdb table lists in-frame clones only, not all of them. The sample gives some 31,000 clones, almost 90% of which show up once; 0.72% is in the top ten. The sample consisted of CD4+ T cells from PBMCs, taken before stem cell transplantation. The receptors were gathered from a human donor with POMP-related autoinflammation and immune dysregulation (PRAID).

This clone has only one observation. This chain uses TRBV19 with TRBJ2-5; possible D gene TRBD1, 6 bases. Between the trimmed V and J ends, which lost 5 bases and 5 bases, there was a span of 18 bases. The CDR3 length is 15 residues. Germline V gives CDR1 LNHDA, CDR2 SQIVND (reference sequence). The CDR3 nucleotides are TGTGCCAGTAGTCGAGGGCGTACAGGGAAGGAGACCCAGTACTTC. It codes for CASSRGRTGKETQYF. Based on the CDR3 plus reference TRBV19 and TRBJ2-5, the full variable domain is DGGITQSPKYLFRKEGQNVTLSCEQNLNHDAMYWYRQDPGQGLRLIYYSQIVNDFQKGDIAEGYSVSREKKESFPLTVTSAQKNPTAFYLCASSRGRTGKETQYFGPGTRLLVL.

The chain links TRBV5-1 to TRBJ1-6, with a weak D call TRBD1 (6 bases). This CDR3 region has 15 residues. Germline loops: CDR1 SGHRS, CDR2 YFSETQ. V was shortened by 3 bases and J by 7 bases, with 14 bases between the two germline ends. The CDR3 DNA reads TGCGCCAGCAGCTCACAGGGAAAAGAGAATTCACCCCTCCACTTT. Its translation: CASSSQGKENSPLHF.

In DNA form, the CDR3 reads TGTGCCAGCAGCCTTACATCGGGTCGTCAGCCCCAGCATTTT. Translated, it gives CASSLTSGRQPQHF. This chain uses TRBV28 with TRBJ1-5; D gene uncertain. V was clipped by 6 bases and J by 6 bases, with 15 bases between them. This CDR3 contains 14 residues. From germline, CDR1 is MDHEN and CDR2 SYDVKM.

V usage is TRBV28 and J usage is TRBJ1-1; D is ambiguous. With 2 bases removed from V and 5 bases from J, the gap between germline ends came to 6 bases. The V gene's germline CDR1 is MDHEN and CDR2 SYDVKM. The CDR3 runs to 12 residues. In DNA form, the CDR3 reads TGTGCCAGCAGTTTAGGGTTGACTGAAGCTTTCTTT. Translating it yields CASSLGLTEAFF.

The chain joins TRBV28 to TRBJ1-1; D is uncertain. Germline CDR1 MDHEN, CDR2 SYDVKM. This CDR3 is built from 15 residues. The V gene lost 1 base and the J gene lost 0 bases, with 9 bases spanning the gap. The CDR3 DNA sequence: TGTGCCAGCAGTTTATATGGGCAGGTGAACACTGAAGCTTTCTTT. Amino acids: CASSLYGQVNTEAFF.

This clone was counted a single time. The V gene is TRBV19, the J gene TRBJ2-3, with 9 nucleotides matching TRBD2. Trimming removed 1 base from V and 5 bases from J; junction bases left unmatched: 7. The germline V gene has CDR1 LNHDA and CDR2 SQIVND (reference sequence). The CDR3 loop spans 16 amino acids. CDR3 region: CASSIAKREAGDTQYF. Written as DNA, the CDR3 is TGTGCCAGTAGTATAGCAAAGCGGGAGGCAGGAGATACGCAGTATTTT.

This clone has only a few counts. The V gene is TRBV6-1, the J gene TRBJ1-3, with TRBD1 as a possible D gene (5 bases). Germline assignment: CDR1 MNHNS and CDR2 SASEGT. V was clipped by 7 bases and J by 0 bases, with 7 bases between them. The CDR3 is 13 residues long. Here the CDR3 DNA reads TGTGCCAGCATCGGGACCTCTGGAAACACCATATATTTT. This gives the protein CASIGTSGNTIYF.

The J gene is TRBJ2-7, the V gene TRBV28; D is unresolved. This CDR3 is 13 amino acids long. Germline V gene sequence: CDR1 MDHEN, CDR2 SYDVKM. Between the trimmed V and J ends, which lost 2 bases and 4 bases, there was a span of 9 bases. The CDR3 sequence: CASSLPPVYEQYF. The CDR3 DNA reads TGTGCCAGCAGTTTACCCCCCGTTTACGAGCAGTACTTC.